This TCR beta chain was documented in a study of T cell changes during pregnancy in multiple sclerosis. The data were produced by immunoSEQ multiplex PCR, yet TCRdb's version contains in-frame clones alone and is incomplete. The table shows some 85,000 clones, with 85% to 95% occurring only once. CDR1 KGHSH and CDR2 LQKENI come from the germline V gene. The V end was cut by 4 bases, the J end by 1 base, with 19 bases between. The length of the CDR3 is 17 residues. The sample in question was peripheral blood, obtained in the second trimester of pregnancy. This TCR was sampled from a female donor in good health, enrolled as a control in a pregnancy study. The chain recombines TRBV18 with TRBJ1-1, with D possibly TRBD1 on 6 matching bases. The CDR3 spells CASSLSQMTGRNTEAFF. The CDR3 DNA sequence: TGTGCCAGCTCACTCTCACAAATGACAGGACGGAACACTGAAGCTTTCTTT.